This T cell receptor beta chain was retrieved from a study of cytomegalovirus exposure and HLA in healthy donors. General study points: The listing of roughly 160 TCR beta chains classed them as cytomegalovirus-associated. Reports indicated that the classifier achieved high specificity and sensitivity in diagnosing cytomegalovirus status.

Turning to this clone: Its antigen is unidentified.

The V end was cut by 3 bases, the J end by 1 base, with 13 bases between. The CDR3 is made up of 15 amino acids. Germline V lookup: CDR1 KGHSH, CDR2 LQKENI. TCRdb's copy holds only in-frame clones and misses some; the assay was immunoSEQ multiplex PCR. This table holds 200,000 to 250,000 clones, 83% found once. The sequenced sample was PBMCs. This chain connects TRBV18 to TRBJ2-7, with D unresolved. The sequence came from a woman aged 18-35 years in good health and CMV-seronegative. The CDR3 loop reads CASSPSGEVSYEQYF. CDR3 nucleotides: TGTGCCAGCTCACCCAGTGGAGAGGTTTCCTACGAGCAGTACTTC.